The TCR beta chain under discussion was sequenced for a study of patients and donors after allogeneic stem cell transplantation. TCRdb independently ran MiXCR on the RT-PCR reads; one entry per CDR3 protein. The sample has about 40,000 distinct CDR3 sequences, over 25% seen once. V dropped 4 bases and J dropped 1; count of bases not matched to a gene: 15. The CDR3 consists of 18 residues. The germline V gene encodes CDR1 SGHRS and CDR2 YFSETQ. The sequence was collected from a human donor who was either an allogeneic HSCT recipient or a stem cell or donor lymphocyte infusion donor (not recorded which). It is not recorded whose cells these are; they may come from a transplant donor. This chain connects TRBV5-1 to TRBJ1-1; 8 bases match TRBD1. Sequencing was carried out using blood, either unsorted or a sorted T cell fraction (not recorded which). CDR3 sequence (DNA): TGCGCCAGCAGCCTGACAGGGGTCGGCGAACTCCCGAACACTGAAGCTTTCTTT. It is translated as CASSLTGVGELPNTEAFF.